Here is one T cell receptor (beta chain) with its context. Its antigen is currently unknown. These data come from a study of blood T cells in healthy people across ages. Study background: Using template switching, researchers captured about one barcoded beta molecule for each two T cells. Study-wide points: Among long-lived donors, naive CD4+ cells were more numerous and diversity higher than in aged donors.

Trimming took 7 bases from V and 3 from J; bases not matched to a gene: 9. The CDR3 covers 15 residues. A second PCR, run for roughly 7 to 12 cycles, used a sample-barcoded 5' primer plus a J-beta primer mix. One entry per CDR3 protein results from TCRdb running MiXCR on the 5' RACE reads. This table has over 1,500,000 distinct CDR3 sequences, about two fifths appearing once. The chain uses TRBV12-3 or TRBV12-4 and TRBJ2-3, with 8 bases lining up with TRBD2. The source material was blood. The sequence was collected from a human donor in good health. This CDR3 is CASNPSGSYTDTQYF. CDR3 in DNA: TGTGCCAGCAACCCCAGCGGGAGTTATACAGATACGCAGTATTTT.